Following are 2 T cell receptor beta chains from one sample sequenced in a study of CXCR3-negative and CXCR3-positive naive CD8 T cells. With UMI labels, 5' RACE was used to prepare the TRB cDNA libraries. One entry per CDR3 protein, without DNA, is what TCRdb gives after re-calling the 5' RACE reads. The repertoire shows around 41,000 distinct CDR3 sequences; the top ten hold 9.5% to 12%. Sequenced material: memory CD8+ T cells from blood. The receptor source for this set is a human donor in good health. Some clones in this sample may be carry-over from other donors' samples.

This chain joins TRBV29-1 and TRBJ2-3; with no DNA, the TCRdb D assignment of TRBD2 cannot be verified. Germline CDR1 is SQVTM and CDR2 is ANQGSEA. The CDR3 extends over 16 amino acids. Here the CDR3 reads CSVDGLAGESTDTQYF.

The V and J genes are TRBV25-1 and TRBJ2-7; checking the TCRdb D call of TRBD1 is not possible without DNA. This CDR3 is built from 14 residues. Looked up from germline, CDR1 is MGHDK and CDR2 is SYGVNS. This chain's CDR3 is CASSDRDLGYEQYF.